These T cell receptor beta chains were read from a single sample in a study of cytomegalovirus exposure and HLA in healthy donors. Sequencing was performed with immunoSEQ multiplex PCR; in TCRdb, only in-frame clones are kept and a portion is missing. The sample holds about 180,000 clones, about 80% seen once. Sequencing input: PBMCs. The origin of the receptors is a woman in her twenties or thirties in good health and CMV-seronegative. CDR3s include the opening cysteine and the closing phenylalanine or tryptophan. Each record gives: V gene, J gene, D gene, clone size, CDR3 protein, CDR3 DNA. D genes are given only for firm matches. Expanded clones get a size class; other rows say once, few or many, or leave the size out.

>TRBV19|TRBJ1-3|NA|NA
CASSETEHSGNTIYF
TGTGCCAGTAGTGAAACAGAGCACTCTGGAAACACCATATATTTT
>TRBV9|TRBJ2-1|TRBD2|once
CASSVELAGGPYNEQFF
TGTGCCAGCAGCGTAGAACTAGCGGGGGGGCCCTACAATGAGCAGTTCTTC
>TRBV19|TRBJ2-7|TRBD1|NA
CASSIIAGTGAYEQYF
TGTGCCAGTAGTATCATAGCCGGGACAGGGGCGTACGAGCAGTACTTC
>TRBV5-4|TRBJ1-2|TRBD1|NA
CASSLLEDRAPGVLGYTF
TGTGCCAGCAGCTTGTTGGAAGACAGGGCCCCAGGGGTTCTTGGCTACACCTTC
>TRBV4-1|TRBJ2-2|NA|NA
CASSQDLQGYTGELFF
TGCGCCAGCAGCCAAGATCTTCAGGGATACACCGGGGAGCTGTTTTTT
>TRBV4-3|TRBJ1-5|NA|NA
CASSPQDIPNQPQHF
TGCGCCAGCAGCCCTCAGGACATCCCCAATCAGCCCCAGCATTTT
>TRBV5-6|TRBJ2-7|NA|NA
CASSLFAGGGLNEQYF
TGTGCCAGCAGCTTATTTGCCGGGGGAGGCTTGAACGAGCAGTACTTC
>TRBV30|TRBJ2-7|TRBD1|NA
CAWSTGTGFYEQYF
TGTGCCTGGAGCACCGGGACAGGGTTCTACGAGCAGTACTTC
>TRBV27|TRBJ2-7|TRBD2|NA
CASRLAGTGEQYF
TGTGCCAGCAGACTAGCGGGGACAGGCGAGCAGTACTTC
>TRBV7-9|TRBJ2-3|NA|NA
CASSLVSGSDTQYF
TGTGCCAGCAGCTTAGTTTCCGGGTCAGATACGCAGTATTTT
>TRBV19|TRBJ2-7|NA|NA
CASSMAGTRGSYEQYF
TGTGCCAGTAGTATGGCTGGTACCCGGGGCTCCTACGAGCAGTACTTC
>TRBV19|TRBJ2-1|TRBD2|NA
CASSIGGLALSSYNEQFF
TGTGCCAGTAGTATAGGAGGACTAGCGCTAAGCTCCTACAATGAGCAGTTCTTC
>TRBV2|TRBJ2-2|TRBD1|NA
CASGQGAGTGELFF
TGTGCCAGCGGGCAGGGGGCGGGCACCGGGGAGCTGTTTTTT
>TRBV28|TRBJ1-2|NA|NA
CASSLGVNYGYTF
TGTGCCAGCAGCCTAGGTGTTAACTATGGCTACACCTTC
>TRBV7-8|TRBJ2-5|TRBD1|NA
CANQGVGETQYF
TGTGCCAACCAGGGGGTCGGGGAGACCCAGTACTTC
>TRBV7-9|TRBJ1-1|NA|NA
CSSSLGEAFAAAFF
TGTTCCAGCAGCTTAGGGGAGGCTTTTGCGGCAGCTTTCTTT
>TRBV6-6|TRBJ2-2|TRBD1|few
CASSPTGTANTGELFF
TGTGCCAGCAGTCCGACCGGGACAGCGAACACCGGGGAGCTGTTTTTT
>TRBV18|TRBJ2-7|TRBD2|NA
CASSTPERGTGRLAGAYEQYF
TGTGCCAGCTCAACCCCAGAAAGGGGGACAGGGCGACTAGCGGGGGCCTACGAGCAGTACTTC
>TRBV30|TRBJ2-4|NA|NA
CAWSRVENIQYF
TGTGCCTGGAGCAGGGTTGAAAACATTCAGTACTTC